These 5 T cell receptor beta chains were sequenced from one sample in a study of beta chain features in type 1 diabetes. Expressed TCRB transcripts were sequenced because the isolated RNA had all been reverse transcribed beforehand. The repertoire was sequenced with immunoSEQ multiplex PCR; TCRdb's copy has only in-frame clones and lacks some. This sample has under 550,000 clones, with more than 9.5% found just once. The source material was naive CD4+ T cells from blood. The receptors come from a woman younger than 35 in good health.

This chain joins TRBV23-1 and TRBJ1-1; D gene ambiguous. TRBV23-1 is an open reading frame whose function is uncertain. The length of the CDR3 is 11 residues. V lost 4 bases and J lost 2, with 2 bases in between. In DNA form, the CDR3 reads TGCGCCAGCAGTCGTAACACTGAAGCTTTCTTT. Translated: CASSRNTEAFF.

This clone was seen only a few times. The chain is built from TRBV7-9 and TRBJ1-4; 7 positions match TRBD1. The CDR3 is made up of 15 amino acids. CDR1 SEHNR and CDR2 FQNEAQ come from the germline V gene (reference sequence). Trimming took 5 bases from V and 5 from J; bases not matched to a gene: 8. CDR3 nucleotide sequence: TGTGCCAGCAGCCCAGGGACGGGACAGAATGAAAAACTGTTTTTT. Translated, it gives CASSPGTGQNEKLFF.

The chain combines TRBV28 with TRBJ2-6; D is ambiguous. V was clipped by 2 bases and J by 0 bases, with 17 bases between them. Germline CDR1 reads MDHEN; CDR2 reads SYDVKM. The CDR3 consists of 19 residues. The CDR3 nucleotides are TGTGCCAGCAGTTTAGAATCGGGCAGGAGTAGCTCTGGGGCCAACGTCCTGACTTTC. Translation gives CASSLESGRSSSGANVLTF. The whole variable domain, remainder taken from reference TRBV28 and TRBJ2-6, is DVKVTQSSRYLVKRTGEKVFLECVQDMDHENMFWYRQDPGLGLRLIYFSYDVKMKEKGDIPEGYSVSREKKERFSLILESASTNQTSMYLCASSLESGRSSSGANVLTFGAGSRLTVL.

The rearrangement links TRBV30 to TRBJ2-1, with 14 nucleotides matching TRBD2. Trimming at V came to 8 bases and at J to 12 bases, leaving 15 bases not matched to a gene. This CDR3 is built from 15 residues. Germline CDR1 and CDR2: GTSNPN and SVGIG (reference sequence). CDR3 protein: CAQRATSGRALGQFF. CDR3 nucleotide sequence: TGTGCCCAAAGGGCGACTAGCGGGAGGGCCTTGGGGCAGTTCTTC. The entire variable domain, with the rest obtained from reference TRBV30 and TRBJ2-1, is as follows: SQTIHQWPATLVQPVGSPLSLECTVEGTSNPNLYWYRQAAGRGLQLLFYSVGIGQISSEVPQNLSASRPQDRQFILSSKKLLLSDSGFYLCAQRATSGRALGQFFGPGTRLTVL.

This chain joins TRBV11-3 and TRBJ2-7; 9 bases are a match to TRBD1. Germline assignment: CDR1 SGHNT and CDR2 YENEEA. This CDR3 comprises 15 residues. The junction had 5 bases not matched to a gene; V was cut back by 5 bases and J by 0 bases. CDR3 coding DNA: TGTGCCAGCAGCATCGGGACAGGGATCTCCTACGAGCAGTACGTC. It yields the protein CASSIGTGISYEQYV.